Each of the 25 T cell receptor beta chains below was sequenced from the same sample in a study of T cells in Graves' hyperthyroidism and ophthalmopathy. TCR beta CDR3 region amplification was performed from RNA transcripts. The TCR CDR3 was amplified in a first-round RT-PCR using the HTBI primer set. TCRdb recomputed calls from the multiplex PCR reads with MiXCR, one row per CDR3 protein. This sample yields 650,000 to 700,000 distinct CDR3 sequences, of which roughly a sixth are seen a single time; 15% belongs to the top ten. Sequenced sample: blood. These receptors originate from a man in his fifties with Graves' hyperthyroidism.

The table lists this clonotype with many counts. The rearrangement joins TRBV6-8 to TRBJ2-3; tentative D call: TRBD1 (5 bases). V was pared by 7 bases and J by 4 bases, with 12 bases between. The CDR3 length is 13 residues. Germline CDR1 MNHGY, CDR2 SAAAGT. CDR3 sequence: CASKQALPDTQYF. CDR3 in DNA: TGTGCCAGCAAACAGGCGCTCCCAGATACGCAGTATTTT.

This clonotype appeared many times. The J gene is TRBJ1-3, the V gene TRBV12-3 or TRBV12-4; TRBD1 might be the D (6 bases). The CDR3 contains 14 residues. The germline V and J ends were trimmed by 6 bases and 4 bases, with 13 bases remaining between them. The CDR3 sequence: CASRSTGTGNTIYF. DNA of the CDR3: TGTGCCAGCAGGTCGACAGGTACCGGAAACACCATATATTTT.

The CDR3 is CASSEEWLTDTQYF. CDR3 DNA: TGCGCCAGCAGTGAGGAGTGGTTGACAGATACGCAGTATTTT. V is TRBV10-1 and J is TRBJ2-3; the D is unclear. The CDR3 loop spans 14 amino acids. Germline V gene data show CDR1 as WNHNN and CDR2 as SYGVQD (reference sequence). Deletions cut 2 bases from V and 3 bases from J, with 9 bases between.

This clonotype appeared many times. The chain recombines TRBV6-4 with TRBJ2-5; 8 positions agree with TRBD2. V lost 5 bases and J lost 2; bases outside the gene matches: 7. CDR3 length: 15 amino acids. Per the germline V gene, CDR1 is MRHNA and CDR2 is SNTAGT. CDR3 protein: CASSPSGLAQETQYF. CDR3 bases: TGTGCCAGCAGTCCCTCCGGACTAGCACAAGAGACCCAGTACTTC.

This clonotype has at least ten counts. CDR3 sequence reads: CASSTEERTYEQYF. CDR3 nucleotides: TGTGCCAGCAGCACGGAGGAGCGAACCTACGAGCAGTACTTC. The genes are TRBV9 and TRBJ2-7; possibly TRBD2 for D (5 bases). The V and J ends lost 4 bases and 2 bases respectively, with 13 bases between them. CDR3 size: 14 residues. The germline CDR1 and CDR2 sequences are SGDLS and YYNGEE.

The chain recombines TRBV9 with TRBJ1-1; 8 nucleotides line up with TRBD1. The CDR3 sequence is 16 residues long. The germline gives CDR1 SGDLS, CDR2 YYNGEE. The J segment lost 0 bases and the V segment lost 4 bases, leaving 8 bases of the junction unmatched. The CDR3 here is CASSIGQGNMNTEAFF. CDR3 nucleotides: TGTGCCAGCAGCATAGGACAGGGCAACATGAACACTGAAGCTTTCTTT.

The chain links TRBV11-2 to TRBJ2-2; 13 nucleotides match TRBD2. The CDR3 extends over 15 amino acids. The ends lost 2 bases at V and 7 bases at J; junction bases unmatched: 1. Germline CDR1 reads SGHAT; CDR2 reads FQNNGV. This CDR3 is CASSLRLAGGGELFF. The CDR3 DNA sequence: TGTGCCAGCAGCTTAAGACTAGCGGGGGGCGGGGAGCTGTTTTTT.

The chain employs TRBV28 and TRBJ2-2; possible D gene TRBD1, 8 bases. This CDR3 is built from 15 residues. Germline CDR1 and CDR2: MDHEN and SYDVKM. V was clipped by 6 bases and J by 4 bases, with 15 bases between them. The CDR3 nucleotides read TGTGCCAGCAGGCAACAGGGGGGGGGCACCGGGGAGCTGTTTTTT. It encodes CASRQQGGGTGELFF.

With regard to this clonotype: It may be a read error: a sequence one base away is much more abundant. The rearrangement joins TRBV27 to TRBJ2-7, with D uncertain. The CDR3 length is 14 residues. Germline V lookup: CDR1 MNHEY, CDR2 SMNVEV (reference sequence). The CDR3 DNA follows: TGTGCCAGCAGTTTATATCCAGAGTCCTTCGAGCAGTACTTC. This sequence encodes CASSLYPESFEQYF.

This clonotype came up many times. The V call is TRBV28, the J call TRBJ1-1, with 7 bases identical to TRBD1. The CDR3 has 13 amino acids. Germline V gene data show CDR1 as MDHEN and CDR2 as SYDVKM. Losses at the gene ends were 5 bases for V and 0 bases for J; bases not matched to a gene: 0. The CDR3 DNA is TGTGCCAGCAGTGACAGGGTGAACACTGAAGCTTTCTTT. Protein sequence: CASSDRVNTEAFF.

V usage is TRBV24-1 and J usage is TRBJ2-5; 12 bases are a match to TRBD2. The CDR3 contains 18 residues. Trimming took 3 bases from V and 0 from J; bases not matched to a gene: 7. Per germline, CDR1 KGHDR and CDR2 SFDVKD. The CDR3 coding sequence is TGTGCCACCAGTGATCCTAGCGGGAGGGTACCCAACCAAGAGACCCAGTACTTC. Amino acids: CATSDPSGRVPNQETQYF.

The genes are TRBV6-1 and TRBJ1-1, with D hard to call. The CDR3 totals 14 residues. Trimming took off 5 bases at V and 0 bases at J, with 10 bases between the two ends. Germline loops: CDR1 MNHNS, CDR2 SASEGT. CDR3: CASSSPDLNTEAFF. In DNA, the CDR3 is TGTGCCAGCAGTTCGCCTGATTTGAACACTGAAGCTTTCTTT.

This clonotype was seen ten or more times. V is TRBV9 and J is TRBJ1-3; D is possibly TRBD1 (5 bases). CDR1 and CDR2 from the germline V gene are SGDLS and YYNGEE. Between the trimmed V and J ends, which lost 3 bases and 3 bases, there was a span of 13 bases. The CDR3 has 15 residues. The CDR3 nucleotides are TGTGCCAGCAGCGCGACAGCCTCAAATGGAAACACCATATATTTT. It yields the protein CASSATASNGNTIYF.

This clonotype was detected many times. This chain uses TRBV2 with TRBJ2-3; D perhaps matches TRBD2 (5 bases). The CDR3 sequence is 15 residues long. Germline CDR1 SNHLY, CDR2 FYNNEI. V lost 6 bases and J 4 bases, leaving 17 bases between the germline ends. The CDR3 bases are TGTGCCAGCAGGCCGGAAGGGAGTCTGGCAGATACGCAGTATTTT. Translating it yields CASRPEGSLADTQYF.

The rearrangement links TRBV11-2 to TRBJ2-5; D not certain. This CDR3 has 14 amino acids. The V end was cut by 0 bases, the J end by 0 bases, with 5 bases between. Germline-derived CDR1 and CDR2 are SGHAT and FQNNGV. In nucleotides, the CDR3 is TGTGCCAGCAGCTTAGAAGTCTACCAAGAGACCCAGTACTTC. Residues: CASSLEVYQETQYF.

The table lists this clonotype with a few counts. The chain joins TRBV5-1 to TRBJ1-2; D not certain. CDR3 length equals 14 residues. The V gene lost 0 bases and the J gene lost 7 bases, with 13 bases spanning the gap. Germline CDR1 SGHRS, CDR2 YFSETQ. The CDR3 protein is CASSLADTDGGYTF. DNA for the CDR3: TGCGCCAGCAGCTTGGCCGACACCGACGGTGGCTACACCTTC. Complete variable domain (other parts from reference TRBV5-1 and TRBJ1-2): KAGVTQTPRYLIKTRGQQVTLSCSPISGHRSVSWYQQTPGQGLQFLFEYFSETQRNKGNFPGRFSGRQFSNSRSEMNVSTLELGDSALYLCASSLADTDGGYTFGSGTRLTVV.

This clonotype was observed a few times. The V gene is TRBV10-2, the J gene TRBJ2-2; D remains unclear. The germline gives CDR1 WSHSY, CDR2 SAAADI. Between the trimmed V and J ends, which lost 10 bases and 3 bases, there was a span of 6 bases. This CDR3 has 11 residues. This CDR3 reads CATQYTGELFF. For the CDR3, the DNA is TGCGCCACCCAGTACACCGGGGAGCTGTTTTTT.

This clonotype has ten or more counts. The chain employs TRBV11-2 and TRBJ2-1; 7 bases are a match to TRBD2. The V segment lost 1 base and the J segment 4 bases; nucleotides outside the gene matches: 4. The germline gives CDR1 SGHAT, CDR2 FQNNGV. The CDR3 is made up of 15 amino acids. The CDR3 sequence is CASSLVSGTYNEQFF. CDR3 DNA: TGTGCCAGCAGCTTAGTCAGCGGGACTTACAATGAGCAGTTCTTC. The entire variable domain, with the rest obtained from reference TRBV11-2 and TRBJ2-1, is as follows: EAGVAQSPRYKIIEKRQSVAFWCNPISGHATLYWYQQILGQGPKLLIQFQNNGVVDDSQLPKDRFSAERLKGVDSTLKIQPAKLEDSAVYLCASSLVSGTYNEQFFGPGTRLTVL.

Many counts were recorded for this clonotype. The CDR3: CASSTAGGRVGQPQHF. CDR3 sequence (DNA): TGTGCCAGCAGTACGGCGGGGGGCAGGGTAGGTCAGCCCCAGCATTTT. V and J are TRBV28 and TRBJ1-5, with D perhaps TRBD1 (6 bases). CDR3 length: 16 residues. Per germline, CDR1 MDHEN and CDR2 SYDVKM. The V gene lost 5 bases and the J gene lost 6 bases, with 20 bases spanning the gap.

This chain uses TRBV24-1 with TRBJ2-1; D call uncertain. The CDR3 covers 12 residues. Germline V CDR1 and CDR2: KGHDR, SFDVKD. The germline V and J ends were trimmed by 5 bases and 9 bases, with 10 bases remaining between them. CDR3 coding DNA: TGTGCCACCAGTGGGTATAGATCTGAGCAGTTCTTC. The encoded protein is CATSGYRSEQFF.

In this sample, this clonotype turned up many times. The chain couples TRBV27 to TRBJ1-1, with no clear D. The CDR3 has 15 residues. The V gene lost 5 bases and the J gene lost 7 bases, with 20 bases spanning the gap. CDR1 is MNHEY, CDR2 SMNVEV, per germline (reference sequence). DNA of the CDR3: TGTGCCAGCAGTATAGAAAAGGGTGGAAGGGATGAAGCTTTCTTT. Its translation is CASSIEKGGRDEAFF.

This clonotype was counted at least ten times. The junction shows a germline mismatch at one end, possibly a read error. The chain combines TRBV7-7 with TRBJ2-1; the match to TRBD1 covers 7 bases. From germline, CDR1 is SSHAT and CDR2 FNYEAQ (reference sequence). The CDR3 has 15 residues. Here the CDR3 reads CASSFGRGIYNEQFF. The CDR3 DNA reads as TGTGCTAGCAGCTTCGGCAGGGGGATCTACAATGAGCAGTTCTTC.

Points on this clonotype: A much bigger clone sits one base away, suggesting this may be a read error. The CDR3 does not close with the conserved phenylalanine or tryptophan, likely indicating a read error. The V and J genes are TRBV6-5 and TRBJ2-1; 9 nucleotides line up with TRBD2. The CDR3 runs to 18 residues. The germline gives CDR1 MNHEY, CDR2 SVGAGI. V shed 0 bases and J 0 bases; nucleotides not matched to a gene: 6. CDR3 sequence reads: CASSYSVAGGGSYNEQFS. The CDR3 DNA follows: TGTGCCAGCAGTTACTCGGTGGCGGGAGGGGGCTCCTACAATGAGCAGTTCTCC.

The genes are TRBV3-1 and TRBJ2-1, with 8 bases lining up with TRBD1. Germline V lookup: CDR1 LGHDT, CDR2 YNNKEL (reference sequence). CDR3 size: 15 residues. V lost 2 bases to trimming and J lost 4 bases; unmatched junction nucleotides: 4. The CDR3 region is CASSQRGTGYNEQFF. The CDR3 nucleotides read TGTGCCAGCAGCCAAAGAGGGACAGGTTACAATGAGCAGTTCTTC.

The J gene is TRBJ1-2, the V gene TRBV7-2, with TRBD1 as a possible D gene (5 bases). Germline values: CDR1 SGHTA, CDR2 FQGNSA. Between the trimmed V and J ends, which lost 3 bases and 3 bases, there was a span of 8 bases. The CDR3 has 13 amino acids. The CDR3 nucleotides are TGTGCCAGCAGCTTGGGGACGCACTATGGCTACACCTTC. Its protein is CASSLGTHYGYTF.